This T cell receptor (beta chain) was sequenced in a study of blood T cells in healthy people across ages. V was trimmed by 2 bases and J by 2 bases, leaving 1 base between them. The germline gives CDR1 LGHDT, CDR2 YNNKEL (reference sequence). The CDR3 length is 11 residues. This clonotype has only a few counts. A read error is possible here, since a much larger clone lies one base away. PCR was performed a second time for about 7 to 12 cycles using a sample-barcoded 5' primer and a J-beta primer mix. TCRdb passed the 5' RACE reads through MiXCR, listing each CDR3 protein once. The sample lists 600,000 or so distinct CDR3 sequences, over 20% occurring once.

Specimen: blood. The receptor's source is a man in his 70s in good health. This sequence joins TRBV3-1 and TRBJ2-7; D not resolved. CDR3 DNA sequence: TGTGCCAGCAGCCAACCCTACGAGCAGTACTTC. Translating it yields CASSQPYEQYF.